This is a list of T cell receptor beta chains from one sample in a study of blood T cell repertoires in COVID-19. Assay used: immunoSEQ multiplex PCR; TCRdb lists only in-frame clones, some missing. The repertoire consists of more than 350,000 clones, with roughly nine tenths occurring once and the leading ten covering around 1%. Sequencing was carried out using PBMCs or T cells enriched from blood (not recorded which). These receptors were obtained from a young man who had recovered from COVID-19. CDR3s include the opening cysteine and the closing phenylalanine or tryptophan. The D gene is left open where the match is weak. Size values are once, few and many counts, or a class for expanded clones, and some rows have none.

clone size	V gene	J gene	D gene	CDR3 protein	CDR3 DNA
-	TRBV7-3	TRBJ2-6	-	CASSKNRVGSSGANVLTF	TGTGCCAGCAGCAAAAACAGGGTTGGTAGCTCTGGGGCCAACGTCCTGACTTTC
-	TRBV5-4	TRBJ2-1	TRBD2	CASTRKTSGNYNEQFF	TGTGCCAGCACGCGGAAGACTAGCGGAAACTACAATGAGCAGTTCTTC
-	TRBV27	TRBJ2-7	TRBD1	CASSTSGTVAYEQYF	TGTGCCAGCAGTACCTCCGGGACAGTCGCCTACGAGCAGTACTTC
-	TRBV2	TRBJ1-3	-	CASSEAISGTGNTIYF	TGTGCCAGCAGTGAAGCCATTTCAGGGACTGGAAACACCATATATTTT
-	TRBV27	TRBJ2-3	TRBD2	CASSQKPPTSGGGTDTQYF	TGTGCCAGCAGTCAGAAGCCCCCGACTAGCGGGGGGGGCACAGATACGCAGTATTTT
-	TRBV2	TRBJ1-1	-	CASSLDYRNTEAFF	TGTGCCAGCAGTCTGGACTATAGGAACACTGAAGCTTTCTTT
-	TRBV23-1	TRBJ2-5	TRBD2	CASSLTRTSRGETQYF	TGCGCCAGCAGCCTCACCAGGACTAGCCGGGGGGAGACCCAGTACTTC
-	TRBV6-5	TRBJ2-7	TRBD1	CASSRQGVAYEQYF	TGTGCCAGCAGTCGACAGGGGGTAGCCTACGAGCAGTACTTC
-	TRBV4-3	TRBJ2-1	-	CASSPQGHSYEQFF	TGCGCCAGCAGCCCCCAGGGGCATAGTTATGAGCAGTTCTTC
-	TRBV5-4	TRBJ2-5	TRBD1	CASSTGQGGKTQYF	TGTGCCAGCAGCACCGGACAGGGGGGGAAGACCCAGTACTTC
-	TRBV4-1	TRBJ1-1	-	CASSQDKDSRPWNTEAFF	TGCGCCAGCAGCCAAGATAAGGACAGTCGACCTTGGAACACTGAAGCTTTCTTT
-	TRBV7-9	TRBJ2-5	TRBD2	CASSSLSSGGIQETQYF	TGTGCCAGCAGCTCCCTCTCTAGCGGGGGGATCCAAGAGACCCAGTACTTC
-	TRBV29-1	TRBJ2-1	TRBD2	CSATGTSGSWGEQFF	TGCAGCGCTACCGGGACTAGCGGGAGCTGGGGTGAGCAGTTCTTC
-	TRBV12-5	TRBJ1-1	-	CASGPDKNTEAFF	TGTGCTAGTGGTCCGGACAAGAACACTGAAGCTTTCTTT
-	TRBV5-1	TRBJ1-1	-	CASSLDPNRINPEAFF	TGCGCCAGCAGCTTGGATCCTAACAGAATAAACCCTGAAGCTTTCTTT
-	TRBV3-1/TRBV3-2	TRBJ1-1	-	CASSPPTGNTEAFF	TGTGCCAGCAGCCCTCCGACAGGGAACACTGAAGCTTTCTTT
-	TRBV18	TRBJ2-1	TRBD1	CASSPPTGGSYNEQFF	TGTGCCAGCTCACCACCGACAGGGGGATCCTACAATGAGCAGTTCTTC
few	TRBV5-4	TRBJ1-5	TRBD1	CASSLGGDRAGGQPQHF	TGTGCCAGCAGCTTGGGCGGGGACAGGGCTGGGGGTCAGCCCCAGCATTTT
-	TRBV6-5	TRBJ2-7	TRBD1	CATRDRNYEQYF	TGTGCCACCCGGGACAGGAACTACGAGCAGTACTTC
-	TRBV18	TRBJ2-7	TRBD1	CASGRDRAYEQYF	TGTGCCAGCGGCCGGGACAGAGCCTACGAGCAGTACTTC
-	TRBV3-1/TRBV3-2	TRBJ2-5	TRBD1	CASSGDRWEETQYF	TGTGCCAGCAGCGGGGACAGGTGGGAAGAGACCCAGTACTTC
-	TRBV28	TRBJ2-1	-	CATQGISGEQFF	TGTGCCACCCAGGGCATTAGTGGTGAGCAGTTCTTC